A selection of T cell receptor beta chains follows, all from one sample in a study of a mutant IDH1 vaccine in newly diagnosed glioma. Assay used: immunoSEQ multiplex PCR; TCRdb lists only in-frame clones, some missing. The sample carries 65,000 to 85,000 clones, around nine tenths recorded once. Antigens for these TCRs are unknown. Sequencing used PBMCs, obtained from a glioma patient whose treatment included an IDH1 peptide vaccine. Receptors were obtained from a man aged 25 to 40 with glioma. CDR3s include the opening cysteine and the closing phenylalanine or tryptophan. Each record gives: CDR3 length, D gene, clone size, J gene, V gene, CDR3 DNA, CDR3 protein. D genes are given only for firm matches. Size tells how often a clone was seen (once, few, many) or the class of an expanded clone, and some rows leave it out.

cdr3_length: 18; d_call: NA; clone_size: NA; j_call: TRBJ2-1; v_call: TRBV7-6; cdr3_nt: TGTGCCAACAGCCCGGGCAGGGTTGGTATTAAATCCTACAATGAGCAGTTCTTC; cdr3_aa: CANSPGRVGIKSYNEQFF
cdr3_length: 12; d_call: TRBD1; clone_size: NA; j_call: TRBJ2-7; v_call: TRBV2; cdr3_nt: TGTGCCAGCTCGGGACAGGGATACGAGCAGTACTTC; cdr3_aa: CASSGQGYEQYF
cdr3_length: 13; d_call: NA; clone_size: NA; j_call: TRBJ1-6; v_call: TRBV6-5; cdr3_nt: TGTGCCAGCAGTTCAAGGGGGAATTCACCCCTCCACTTT; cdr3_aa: CASSSRGNSPLHF
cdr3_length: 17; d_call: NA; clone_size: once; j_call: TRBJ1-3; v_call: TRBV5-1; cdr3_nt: TGCGCCAGCAGCTCCGAAGGGGGGTCCAGCTCTGGAAACACCATATATTTT; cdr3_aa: CASSSEGGSSSGNTIYF
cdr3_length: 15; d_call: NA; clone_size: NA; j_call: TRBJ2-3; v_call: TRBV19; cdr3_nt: TGTGCCAGTAGGGATTTGAGGGGTAGCACAGATACGCAGTATTTT; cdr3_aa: CASRDLRGSTDTQYF
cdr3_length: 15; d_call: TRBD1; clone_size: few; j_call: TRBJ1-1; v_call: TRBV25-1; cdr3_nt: TGTGCCAGCAGTGAGTCCTCTACAGGGGACACTGAAGCTTTCTTT; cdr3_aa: CASSESSTGDTEAFF
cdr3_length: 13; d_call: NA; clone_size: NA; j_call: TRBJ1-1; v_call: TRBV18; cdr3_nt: TGTGCCAGCTCAGAGGGGCGCGACACTGAAGCTTTCTTT; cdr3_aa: CASSEGRDTEAFF
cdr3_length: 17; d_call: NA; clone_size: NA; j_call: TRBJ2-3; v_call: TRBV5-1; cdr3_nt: TGCGCCAGCAGCTCAGGGCAGGACAGCCATAGCACAGATACGCAGTATTTT; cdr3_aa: CASSSGQDSHSTDTQYF
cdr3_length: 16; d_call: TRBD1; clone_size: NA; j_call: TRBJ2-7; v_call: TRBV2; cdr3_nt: TGTGCCAGCAGTGAGGATAGGACAGGCCGCTGGTACGAGCAGTACTTC; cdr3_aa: CASSEDRTGRWYEQYF
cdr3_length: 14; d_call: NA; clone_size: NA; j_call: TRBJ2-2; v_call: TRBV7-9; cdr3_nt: TGTGCCAGCAGCTTAGTTTCGGTCACCGGGGAGCTGTTTTTT; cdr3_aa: CASSLVSVTGELFF
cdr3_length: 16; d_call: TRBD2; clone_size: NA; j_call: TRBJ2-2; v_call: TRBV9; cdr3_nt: TGTGCCAGCAGCTTACTGTGGGGAGGGGAAGGCGGGGAGCTGTTTTTT; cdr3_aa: CASSLLWGGEGGELFF
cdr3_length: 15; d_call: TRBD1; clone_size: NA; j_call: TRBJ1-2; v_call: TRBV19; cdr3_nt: TGTGCCAGTAGCCCACAAGGGCAGGGGGCCTATGGCTACACCTTC; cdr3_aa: CASSPQGQGAYGYTF
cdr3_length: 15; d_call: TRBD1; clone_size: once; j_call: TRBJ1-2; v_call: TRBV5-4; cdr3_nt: TGTGCCAGCAGCCCCGTGGACAGGGGAGACTATGGCTACACCTTC; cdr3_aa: CASSPVDRGDYGYTF
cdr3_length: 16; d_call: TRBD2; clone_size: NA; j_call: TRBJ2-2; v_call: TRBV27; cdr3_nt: TGTGCCAGCAGCCAGGGACTAGCGGGAGATACCGGGGAGCTGTTTTTT; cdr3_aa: CASSQGLAGDTGELFF
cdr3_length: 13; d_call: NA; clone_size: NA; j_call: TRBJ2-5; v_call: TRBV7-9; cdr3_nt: TGTGCCAGCAGCGTTGACAGTCGCGAGACCCAGTACTTC; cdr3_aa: CASSVDSRETQYF
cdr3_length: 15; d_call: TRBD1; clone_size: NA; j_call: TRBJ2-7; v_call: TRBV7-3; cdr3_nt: TGTGCCAGCAGCTCCTCCCGGGACAGGGGCCACGAGCAGTACTTC; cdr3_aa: CASSSSRDRGHEQYF
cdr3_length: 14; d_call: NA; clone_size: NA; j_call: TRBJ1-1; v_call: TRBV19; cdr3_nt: TGTGCCAGTAGTATAGGAGGCGGGGACACTGAAGCTTTCTTT; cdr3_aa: CASSIGGGDTEAFF
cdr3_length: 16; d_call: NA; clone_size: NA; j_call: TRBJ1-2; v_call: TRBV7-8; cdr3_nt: TGTGCCAGCAGCTTAGGCGGGAGTGGGGTGGGCTATGGCTACACCTTC; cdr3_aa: CASSLGGSGVGYGYTF
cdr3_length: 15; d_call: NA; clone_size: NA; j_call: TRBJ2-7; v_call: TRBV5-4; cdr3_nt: TGTGCCAGCAGCTGGGGCGGAGGGCGAAGGGACGAGCAGTACTTC; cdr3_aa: CASSWGGGRRDEQYF
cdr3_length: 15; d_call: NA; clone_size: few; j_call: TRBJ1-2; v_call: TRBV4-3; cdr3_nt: TGCGCCAGCAGCCAAGAATACAGCCCTTCGGCCCGAGGGACCTTC; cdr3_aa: CASSQEYSPSARGTF
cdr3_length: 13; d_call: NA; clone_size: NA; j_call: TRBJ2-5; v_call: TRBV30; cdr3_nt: TGTGCCTGGAGTTCGCGTGTCCGAGAGACCCAGTACTTC; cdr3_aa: CAWSSRVRETQYF
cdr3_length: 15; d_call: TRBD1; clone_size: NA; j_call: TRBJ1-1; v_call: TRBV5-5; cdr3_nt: TGTGCCAGCACCTTACGTCCAGGGGGGAATGCTGAAGCTTTCTTT; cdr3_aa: CASTLRPGGNAEAFF
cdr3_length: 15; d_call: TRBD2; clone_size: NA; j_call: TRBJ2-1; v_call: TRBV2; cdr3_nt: TGTGCCAGCAAACCCTTAGCGGGGGCCACCAATGAGCAGTTCTTC; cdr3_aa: CASKPLAGATNEQFF
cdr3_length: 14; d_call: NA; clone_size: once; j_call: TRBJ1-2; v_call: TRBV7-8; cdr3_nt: TGTGCCAGCAGCCACGCCCGAGGACCCGATGGCTACACCTTC; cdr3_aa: CASSHARGPDGYTF
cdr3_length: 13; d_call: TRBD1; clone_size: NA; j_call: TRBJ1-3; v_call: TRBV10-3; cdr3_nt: TGTGCCGTCCAACAGGGGCTTGGAAACACCATATATTTT; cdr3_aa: CAVQQGLGNTIYF
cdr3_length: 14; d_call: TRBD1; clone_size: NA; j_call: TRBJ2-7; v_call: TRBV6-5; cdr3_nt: TGTGCCAGCAGTAGACAGGGGGCAGGCTACGAGCAGTACTTC; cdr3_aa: CASSRQGAGYEQYF
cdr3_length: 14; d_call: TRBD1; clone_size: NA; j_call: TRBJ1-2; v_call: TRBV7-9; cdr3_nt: TGTGCCAGCGGCCTTCCGGGACAGTATCGTGGCTACACCTTC; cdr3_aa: CASGLPGQYRGYTF
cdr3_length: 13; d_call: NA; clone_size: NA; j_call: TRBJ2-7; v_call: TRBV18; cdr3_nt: TGTGCCAGCTCACCCTTGGGGCCCTACGAGCAGTACTTC; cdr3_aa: CASSPLGPYEQYF